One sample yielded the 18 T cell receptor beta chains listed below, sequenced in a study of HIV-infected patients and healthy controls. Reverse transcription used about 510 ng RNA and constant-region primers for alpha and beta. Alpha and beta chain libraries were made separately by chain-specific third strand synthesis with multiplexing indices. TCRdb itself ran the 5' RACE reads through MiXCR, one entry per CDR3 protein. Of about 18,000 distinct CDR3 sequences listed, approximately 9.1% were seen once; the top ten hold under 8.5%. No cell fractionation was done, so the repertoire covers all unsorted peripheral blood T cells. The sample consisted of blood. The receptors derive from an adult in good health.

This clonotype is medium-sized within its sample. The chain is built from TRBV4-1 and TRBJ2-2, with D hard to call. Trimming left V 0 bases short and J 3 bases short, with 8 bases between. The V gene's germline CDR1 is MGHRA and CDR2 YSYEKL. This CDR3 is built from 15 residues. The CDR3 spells CASSQDAGYTGELFF. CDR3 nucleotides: TGCGCCAGCAGCCAAGATGCCGGGTACACCGGGGAGCTGTTTTTT.

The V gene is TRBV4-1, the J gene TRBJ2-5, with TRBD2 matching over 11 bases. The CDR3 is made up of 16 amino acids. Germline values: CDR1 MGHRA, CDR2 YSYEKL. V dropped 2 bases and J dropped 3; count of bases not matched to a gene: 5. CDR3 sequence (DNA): TGCGCCAGCAGCCAAACGACACTAGCGGGAGAAGAGACCCAGTACTTC. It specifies CASSQTTLAGEETQYF.

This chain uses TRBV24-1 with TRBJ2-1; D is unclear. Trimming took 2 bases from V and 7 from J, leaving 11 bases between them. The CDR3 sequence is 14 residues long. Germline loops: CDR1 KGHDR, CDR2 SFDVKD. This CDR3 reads CATSDSQPRNEQFF. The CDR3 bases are TGTGCCACCAGTGATTCCCAACCTAGAAATGAGCAGTTCTTC.

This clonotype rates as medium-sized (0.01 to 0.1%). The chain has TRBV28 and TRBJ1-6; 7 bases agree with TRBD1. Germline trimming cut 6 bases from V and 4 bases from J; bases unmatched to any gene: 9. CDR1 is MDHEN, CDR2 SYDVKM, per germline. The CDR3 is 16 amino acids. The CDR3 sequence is CASSNPGTAYNSPLHF. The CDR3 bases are TGTGCCAGCAGCAATCCAGGGACAGCTTATAATTCACCCCTCCACTTT.

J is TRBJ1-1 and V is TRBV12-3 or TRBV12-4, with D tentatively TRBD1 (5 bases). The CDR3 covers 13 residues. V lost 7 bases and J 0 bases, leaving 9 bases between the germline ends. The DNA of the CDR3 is TGTGCCAGCAACAAGGACATGAACACTGAAGCTTTCTTT. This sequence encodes CASNKDMNTEAFF.

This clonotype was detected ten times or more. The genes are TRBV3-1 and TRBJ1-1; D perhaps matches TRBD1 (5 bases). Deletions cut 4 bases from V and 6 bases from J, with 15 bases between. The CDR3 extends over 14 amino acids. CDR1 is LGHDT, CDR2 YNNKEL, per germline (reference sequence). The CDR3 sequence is CASSPSLAGPEAFF. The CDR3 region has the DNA TGTGCCAGCAGCCCGAGCCTGGCGGGGCCTGAAGCTTTCTTT.

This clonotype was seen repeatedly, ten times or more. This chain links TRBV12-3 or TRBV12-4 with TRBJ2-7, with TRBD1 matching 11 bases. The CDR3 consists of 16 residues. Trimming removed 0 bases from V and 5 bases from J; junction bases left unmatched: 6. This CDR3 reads CASSLAPWDRGNEQYF. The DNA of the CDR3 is TGTGCCAGCAGTTTAGCTCCTTGGGACAGGGGGAACGAGCAGTACTTC.

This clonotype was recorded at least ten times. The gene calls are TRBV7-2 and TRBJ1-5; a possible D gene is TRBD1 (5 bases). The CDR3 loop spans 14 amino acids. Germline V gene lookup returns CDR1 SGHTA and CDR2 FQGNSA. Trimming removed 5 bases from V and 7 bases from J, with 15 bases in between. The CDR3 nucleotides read TGTGCCAGCAGCCCACGAGGGGCTGAGCAGCCCCAGCATTTT. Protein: CASSPRGAEQPQHF.

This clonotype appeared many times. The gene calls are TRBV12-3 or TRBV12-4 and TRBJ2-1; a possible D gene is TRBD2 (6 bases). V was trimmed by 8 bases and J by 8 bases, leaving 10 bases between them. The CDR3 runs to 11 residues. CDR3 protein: CASSGGDEQFF. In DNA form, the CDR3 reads TGTGCCAGCTCCGGAGGGGATGAGCAGTTCTTC.

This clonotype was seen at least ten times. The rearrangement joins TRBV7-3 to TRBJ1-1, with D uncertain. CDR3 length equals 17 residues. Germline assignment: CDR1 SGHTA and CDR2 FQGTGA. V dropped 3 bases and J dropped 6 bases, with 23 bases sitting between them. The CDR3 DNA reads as TGTGCCAGCAGCTTCGGGGATCTAATAGGTTGGGTGGCTGAAGCTTTCTTT. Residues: CASSFGDLIGWVAEAFF.

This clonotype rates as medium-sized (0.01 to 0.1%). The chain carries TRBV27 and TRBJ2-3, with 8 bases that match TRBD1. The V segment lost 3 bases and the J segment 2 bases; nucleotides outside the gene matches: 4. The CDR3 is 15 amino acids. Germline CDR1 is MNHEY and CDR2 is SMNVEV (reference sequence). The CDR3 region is CASSFTTGVTDTQYF. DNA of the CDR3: TGTGCCAGCAGTTTCACGACAGGGGTCACAGATACGCAGTATTTT.

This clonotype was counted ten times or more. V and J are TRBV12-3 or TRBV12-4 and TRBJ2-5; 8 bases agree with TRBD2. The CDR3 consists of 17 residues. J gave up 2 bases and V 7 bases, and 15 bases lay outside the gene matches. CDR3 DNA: TGTGCCAGCAACGCCCGCAGGGCTAGCGGGTCGCAAGAGACCCAGTACTTC. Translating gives CASNARRASGSQETQYF.

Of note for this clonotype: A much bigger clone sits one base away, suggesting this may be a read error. The CDR3 sequence is CANSQAAGASYNEQFF. The CDR3 bases are TGTGCCAACAGCCAAGCAGCGGGGGCTTCCTACAATGAGCAGTTCTTC. The chain employs TRBV3-1 and TRBJ2-1, with 8 bases lining up with TRBD2. Germline values: CDR1 LGHDT, CDR2 YNNKEL (reference sequence). This CDR3 comprises 16 residues.

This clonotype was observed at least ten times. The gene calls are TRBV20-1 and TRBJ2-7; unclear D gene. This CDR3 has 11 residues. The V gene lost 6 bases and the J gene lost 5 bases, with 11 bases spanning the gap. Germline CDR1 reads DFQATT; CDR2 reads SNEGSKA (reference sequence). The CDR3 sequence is CSARPFHEQYF. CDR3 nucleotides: TGCAGTGCGCGCCCGTTCCACGAGCAGTACTTC.

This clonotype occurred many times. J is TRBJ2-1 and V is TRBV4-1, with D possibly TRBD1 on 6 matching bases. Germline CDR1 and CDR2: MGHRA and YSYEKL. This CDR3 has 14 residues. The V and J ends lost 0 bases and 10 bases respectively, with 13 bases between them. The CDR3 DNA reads TGCGCCAGCAGCCAAGACCCCCAGGGGTACGAGCAGTTCTTC. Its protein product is CASSQDPQGYEQFF.

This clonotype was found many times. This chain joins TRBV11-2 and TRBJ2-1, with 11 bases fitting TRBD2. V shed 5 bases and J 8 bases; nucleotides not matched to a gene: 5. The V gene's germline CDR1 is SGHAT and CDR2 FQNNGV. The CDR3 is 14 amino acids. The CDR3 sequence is CASSRLAGLDEQFF. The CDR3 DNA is TGTGCCAGCAGCCGACTAGCGGGGTTGGATGAGCAGTTCTTC.

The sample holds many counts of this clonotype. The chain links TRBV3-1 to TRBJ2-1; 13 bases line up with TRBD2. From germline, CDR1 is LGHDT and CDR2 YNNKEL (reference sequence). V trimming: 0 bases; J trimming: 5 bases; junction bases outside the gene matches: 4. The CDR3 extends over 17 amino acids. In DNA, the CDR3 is TGTGCCAGCAGCCAAGAAACACTAGCGGGAGGGGACAATGAGCAGTTCTTC. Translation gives CASSQETLAGGDNEQFF.

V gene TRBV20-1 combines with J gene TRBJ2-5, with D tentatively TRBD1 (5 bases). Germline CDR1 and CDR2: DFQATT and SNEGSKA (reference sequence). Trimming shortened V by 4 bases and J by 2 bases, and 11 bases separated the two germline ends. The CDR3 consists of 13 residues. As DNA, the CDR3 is TGCAGTGCTACTGACAGTTGGCAAGAGACCCAGTACTTC. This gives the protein CSATDSWQETQYF.